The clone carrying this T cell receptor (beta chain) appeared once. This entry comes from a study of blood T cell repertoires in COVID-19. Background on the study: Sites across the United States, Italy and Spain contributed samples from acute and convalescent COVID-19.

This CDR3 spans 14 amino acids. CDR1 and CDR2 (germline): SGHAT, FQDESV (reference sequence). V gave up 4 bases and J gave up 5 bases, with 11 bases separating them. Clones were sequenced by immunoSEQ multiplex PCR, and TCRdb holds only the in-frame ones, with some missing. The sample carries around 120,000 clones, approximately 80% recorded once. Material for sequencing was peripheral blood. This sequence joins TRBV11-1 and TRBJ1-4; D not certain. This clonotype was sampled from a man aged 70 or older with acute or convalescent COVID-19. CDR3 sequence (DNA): TGTGCCAGCAGCTCTACACGGGAAAATGAAAAACTGTTTTTT. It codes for CASSSTRENEKLFF.